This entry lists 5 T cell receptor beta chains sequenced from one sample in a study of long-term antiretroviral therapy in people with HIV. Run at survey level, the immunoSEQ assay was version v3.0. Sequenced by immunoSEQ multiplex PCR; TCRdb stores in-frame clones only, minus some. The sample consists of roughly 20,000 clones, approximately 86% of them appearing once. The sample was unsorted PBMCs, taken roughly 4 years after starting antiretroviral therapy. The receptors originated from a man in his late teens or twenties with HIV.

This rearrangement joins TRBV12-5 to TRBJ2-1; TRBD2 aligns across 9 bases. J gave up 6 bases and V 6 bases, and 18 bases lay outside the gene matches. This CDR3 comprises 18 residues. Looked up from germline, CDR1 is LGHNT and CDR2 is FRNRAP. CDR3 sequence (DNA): TGTGCTAGTGGCTCACTTCCAGCGAGCGGGGGGCCGCTCAATGAGCAGTTCTTC. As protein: CASGSLPASGGPLNEQFF.

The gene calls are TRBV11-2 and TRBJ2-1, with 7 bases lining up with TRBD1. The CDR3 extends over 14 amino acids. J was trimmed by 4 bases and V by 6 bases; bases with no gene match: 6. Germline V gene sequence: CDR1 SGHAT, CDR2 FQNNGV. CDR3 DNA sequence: TGTGCCAGCAGTCTATGGGACAGATACAATGAGCAGTTCTTC. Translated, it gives CASSLWDRYNEQFF.

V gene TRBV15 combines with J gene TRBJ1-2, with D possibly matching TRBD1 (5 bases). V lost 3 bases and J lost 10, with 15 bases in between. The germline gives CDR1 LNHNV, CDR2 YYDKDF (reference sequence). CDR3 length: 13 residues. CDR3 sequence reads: CATSRGEGGDYTF. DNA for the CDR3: TGTGCCACCAGCAGGGGGGAGGGAGGCGACTACACCTTC.

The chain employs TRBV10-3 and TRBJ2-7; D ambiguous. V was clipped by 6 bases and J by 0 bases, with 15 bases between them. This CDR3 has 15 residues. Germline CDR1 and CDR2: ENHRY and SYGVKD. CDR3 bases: TGTGCCATCAGCGTCGGCCCGAGGAGCTCCTACGAGCAGTACGTC. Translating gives CAISVGPRSSYEQYV.

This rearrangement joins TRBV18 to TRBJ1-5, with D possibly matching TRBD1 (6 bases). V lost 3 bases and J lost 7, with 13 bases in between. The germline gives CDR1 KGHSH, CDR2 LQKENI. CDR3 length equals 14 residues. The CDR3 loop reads CASSPYRDQQPQHF. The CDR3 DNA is TGTGCCAGCTCACCGTACAGGGATCAGCAGCCCCAGCATTTT.